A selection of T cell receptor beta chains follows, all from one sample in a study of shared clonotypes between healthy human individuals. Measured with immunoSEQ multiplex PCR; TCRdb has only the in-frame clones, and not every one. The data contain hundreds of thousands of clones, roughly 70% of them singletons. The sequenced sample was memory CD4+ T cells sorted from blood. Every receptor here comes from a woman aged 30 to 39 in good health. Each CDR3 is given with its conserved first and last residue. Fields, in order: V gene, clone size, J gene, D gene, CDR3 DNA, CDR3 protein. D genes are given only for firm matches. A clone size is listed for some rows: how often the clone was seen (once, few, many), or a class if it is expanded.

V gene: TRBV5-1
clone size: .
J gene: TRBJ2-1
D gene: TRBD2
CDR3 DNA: TGCGCCAGCAGCTTGGTGCTAGCGGGAGGATCGGGCAATGAGCAGTTCTTC
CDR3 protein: CASSLVLAGGSGNEQFF

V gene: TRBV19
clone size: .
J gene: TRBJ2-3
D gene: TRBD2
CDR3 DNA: TGTGCCAGTAGTATAGCAGGGGAGCGACTAGCGGCCACAGATACGCAGTATTTT
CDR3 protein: CASSIAGERLAATDTQYF

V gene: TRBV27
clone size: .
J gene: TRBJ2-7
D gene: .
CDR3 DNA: TGTGCCAGCAGTTTATTAGGTTCTGAGCCCTACGAGCAGTACTTC
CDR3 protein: CASSLLGSEPYEQYF

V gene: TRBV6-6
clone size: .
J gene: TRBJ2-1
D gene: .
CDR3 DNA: TGTGCCAGCAGCCCGGCAGGGTTTGAGCAGTTCTTC
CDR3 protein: CASSPAGFEQFF

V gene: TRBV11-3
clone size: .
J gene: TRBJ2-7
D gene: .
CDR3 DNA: TGTGCCAGCAGCCAGGGACCTGCCTACGAGCAGTACTTC
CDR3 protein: CASSQGPAYEQYF

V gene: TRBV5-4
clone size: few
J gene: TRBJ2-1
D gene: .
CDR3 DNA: TGTGCCAGCAGACCCGAAATTGCGAGCTCCTACAATGAGCAGTTCTTC
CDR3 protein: CASRPEIASSYNEQFF

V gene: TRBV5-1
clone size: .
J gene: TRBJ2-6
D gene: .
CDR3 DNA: TGCGCCAGCAGCCCGAGTGGGGCCAACGTCCTGACTTTC
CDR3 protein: CASSPSGANVLTF

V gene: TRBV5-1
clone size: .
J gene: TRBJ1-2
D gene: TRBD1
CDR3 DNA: TGCGCCAGCAGCTTGGGGACAGGGGGCACTAACTATGGCTACACCTTC
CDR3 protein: CASSLGTGGTNYGYTF

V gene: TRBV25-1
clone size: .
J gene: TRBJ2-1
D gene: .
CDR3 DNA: TGTGCCAGCAGTGAATCTGGGGGACCGTACAATGAGCAGTTCTTC
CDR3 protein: CASSESGGPYNEQFF

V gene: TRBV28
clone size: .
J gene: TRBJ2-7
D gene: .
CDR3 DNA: TGTGCCAGCAGCGCCCGAGGTAACGAGCAGTACTTC
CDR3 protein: CASSARGNEQYF

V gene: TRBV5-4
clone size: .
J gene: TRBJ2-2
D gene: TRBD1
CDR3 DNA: TGTGCCAGCAGAGACCGGGCAGGGGGCGCCGGCGGGGAGCTGTTTTTT
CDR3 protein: CASRDRAGGAGGELFF

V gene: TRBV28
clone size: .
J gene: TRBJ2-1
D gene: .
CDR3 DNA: TGTGCCAGCAGTATATCTAGGGGGGCCTACAATGAGCAGTTCTTC
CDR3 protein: CASSISRGAYNEQFF

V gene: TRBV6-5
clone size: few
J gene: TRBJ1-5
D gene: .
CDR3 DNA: TGTGCCAGCAGTCCCGGGACGGGAGTTAATCAGCCCCAGCATTTT
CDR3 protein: CASSPGTGVNQPQHF

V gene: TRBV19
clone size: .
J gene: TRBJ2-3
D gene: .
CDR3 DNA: TGTGCCAGTATTCCCCCTGGGAGGGGGCGAGATACGCAGTATTTT
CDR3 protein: CASIPPGRGRDTQYF

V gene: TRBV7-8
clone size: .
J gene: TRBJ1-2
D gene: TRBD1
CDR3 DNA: TGTGCCAGCAGCTCCTCCGGTCAGGGGGACTATGGCTACACCTTC
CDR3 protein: CASSSSGQGDYGYTF

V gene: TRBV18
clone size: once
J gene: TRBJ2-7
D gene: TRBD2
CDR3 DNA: TGTGCCAGCTCGGCGGGACTAGCGGGTTCTCGCCAGTACTTC
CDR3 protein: CASSAGLAGSRQYF

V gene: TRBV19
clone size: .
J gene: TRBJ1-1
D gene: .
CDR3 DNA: TGTGCCAGTAGTATCTCGGGCAGGGGTGAAGCTTTCTTT
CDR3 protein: CASSISGRGEAFF

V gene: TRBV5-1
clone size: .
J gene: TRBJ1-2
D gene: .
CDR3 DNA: TGCGCCAGCAGCTTGGAATATGGGGTACCCTATGGCTACACCTTC
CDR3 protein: CASSLEYGVPYGYTF

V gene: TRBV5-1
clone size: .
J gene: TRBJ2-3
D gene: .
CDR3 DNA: TGCGCCAGCAGCGGAACGACAAGCACAGATACGCAGTATTTT
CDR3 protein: CASSGTTSTDTQYF

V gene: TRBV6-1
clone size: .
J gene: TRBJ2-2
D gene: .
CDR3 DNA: TGTGCCAGCAAGGCAGGGAACACCGGGGAGCTGTTTTTT
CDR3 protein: CASKAGNTGELFF

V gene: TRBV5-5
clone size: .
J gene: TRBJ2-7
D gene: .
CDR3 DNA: TGTGCCAGCAGCCAACGCCCTATCGACCATTACGAGCAGTACTTC
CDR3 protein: CASSQRPIDHYEQYF

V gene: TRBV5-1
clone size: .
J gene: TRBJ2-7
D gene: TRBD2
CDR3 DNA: TGCGCCAGCAGCGAGGGGACTAGCGTCGACGAGCAGTACTTC
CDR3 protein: CASSEGTSVDEQYF

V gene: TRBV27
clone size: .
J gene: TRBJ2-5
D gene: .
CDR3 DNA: TGTGCCAGCGGGGGAGCTTGGGAGACCCAGTACTTC
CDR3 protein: CASGGAWETQYF

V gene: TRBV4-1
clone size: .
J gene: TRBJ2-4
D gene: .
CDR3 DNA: TGCGCCAGCAGCTCACCCATTACAGGGAACACGAGGAACATTCAGTACTTC
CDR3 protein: CASSSPITGNTRNIQYF

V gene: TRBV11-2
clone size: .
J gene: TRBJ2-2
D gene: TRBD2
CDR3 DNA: TGTGCCAGCAGGGGTATGCGTGGGAGGGCCGCCGGGGAGCTGTTTTTT
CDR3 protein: CASRGMRGRAAGELFF

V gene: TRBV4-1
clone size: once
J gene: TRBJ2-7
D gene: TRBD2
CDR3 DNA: TGCGCCAGCAGCCAAGGGACTAGCGGGACCTACGAGCAGTACTTC
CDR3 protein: CASSQGTSGTYEQYF

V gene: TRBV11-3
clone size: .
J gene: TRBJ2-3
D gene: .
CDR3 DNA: TGTGCCAGCAGCTTCACTCAGGACACAGATACGCAGTATTTT
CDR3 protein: CASSFTQDTDTQYF

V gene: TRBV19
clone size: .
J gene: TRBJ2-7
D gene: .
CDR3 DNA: TGTGCCAGTAGTATCCAAGGCCAGGGGGGGTACGAGCAGTACTTC
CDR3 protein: CASSIQGQGGYEQYF

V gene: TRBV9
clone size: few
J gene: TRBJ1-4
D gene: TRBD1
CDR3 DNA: TGTGCCAGCAGCGCTGGGACAGGGGGTAATAATGAAAAACTGTTTTTT
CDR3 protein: CASSAGTGGNNEKLFF

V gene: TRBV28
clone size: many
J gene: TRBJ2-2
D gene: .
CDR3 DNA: TGTGCCACCAAGGGGGACACAGACACCGGGGAGCTGTTTTTT
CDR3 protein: CATKGDTDTGELFF

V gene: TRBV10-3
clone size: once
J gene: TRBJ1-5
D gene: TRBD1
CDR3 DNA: TGTGCCATCAGTGACCTCTACGGACAGGGTGGAAAATCAGCCCAGCATTTT
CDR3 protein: CAISDLYGQGGKSAQHF

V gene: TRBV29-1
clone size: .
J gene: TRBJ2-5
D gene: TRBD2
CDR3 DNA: TGCAGCGCCAAAGCGGGATCAGAGACCCAGTACTTC
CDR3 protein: CSAKAGSETQYF

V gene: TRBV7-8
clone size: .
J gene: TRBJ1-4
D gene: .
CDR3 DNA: TGTGCCAGCAGCTTAAACAACAGGGCGAATGAAAAACTGTTTTTT
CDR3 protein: CASSLNNRANEKLFF

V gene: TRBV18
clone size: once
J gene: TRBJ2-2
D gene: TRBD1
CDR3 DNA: TGTGCCAGCTCATCCGACAGGGGACGTACCGGGGAGCTGTTTTTT
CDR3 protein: CASSSDRGRTGELFF

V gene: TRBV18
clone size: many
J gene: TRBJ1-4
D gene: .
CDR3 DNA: TGTGCCAGCTCACCTGATGCCGCGGGCGAAAAACTGTTTTTT
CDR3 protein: CASSPDAAGEKLFF

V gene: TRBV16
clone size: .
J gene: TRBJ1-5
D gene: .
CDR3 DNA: TGTGCCAGCAGCCAATCAGGGGTCAATCAGCCCCAGCATTTT
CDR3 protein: CASSQSGVNQPQHF

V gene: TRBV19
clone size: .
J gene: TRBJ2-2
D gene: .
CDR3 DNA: TGTGCCAGTAGTATCTCAATCGGCAGCACCGGGGAGCTGTTTTTT
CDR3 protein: CASSISIGSTGELFF

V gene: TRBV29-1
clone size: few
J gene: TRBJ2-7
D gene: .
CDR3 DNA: TGCAGCGTCGCCTTGGACACCTCCTACGAGCAGTACTTC
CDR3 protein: CSVALDTSYEQYF

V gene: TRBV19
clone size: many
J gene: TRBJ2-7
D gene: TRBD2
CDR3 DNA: TGTGCCAGTAGGGGACTAGCGGGAGAAACGGGCTACGAGCAGTACTTC
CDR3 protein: CASRGLAGETGYEQYF

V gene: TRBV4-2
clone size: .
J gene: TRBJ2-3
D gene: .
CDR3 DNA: TGTGCCAGCAGCCAAGTAACGCGACAAACATTCGGGGCAGATACGCAGTATTTT
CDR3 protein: CASSQVTRQTFGADTQYF

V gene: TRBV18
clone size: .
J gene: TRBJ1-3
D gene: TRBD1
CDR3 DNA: TGTGCCAGCTCACCCTCGGGACAGGGCCCTGGAAACACCATATATTTT
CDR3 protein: CASSPSGQGPGNTIYF

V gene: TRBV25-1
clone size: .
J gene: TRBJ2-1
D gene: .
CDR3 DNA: TGTGCCAGCAGTGCCACTAGCAGCTGGGACAATGAGCAGTTCTTC
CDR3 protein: CASSATSSWDNEQFF

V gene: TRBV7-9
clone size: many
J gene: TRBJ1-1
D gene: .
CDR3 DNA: TGTGCCAGCAGCTTATCTTCCACTGAAGCTTTCTTT
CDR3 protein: CASSLSSTEAFF

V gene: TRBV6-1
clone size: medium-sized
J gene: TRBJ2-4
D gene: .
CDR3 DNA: TGTGCCAGCAGTGGGCCTTATACGCCGGGCAAAAACATTCAGTACTTC
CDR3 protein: CASSGPYTPGKNIQYF

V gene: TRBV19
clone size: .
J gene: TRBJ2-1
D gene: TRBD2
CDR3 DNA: TGTGCCAGTAGGACTAGCGGGTACCAGGGGAGCTCCTACAATGAGCAGTTCTTC
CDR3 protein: CASRTSGYQGSSYNEQFF

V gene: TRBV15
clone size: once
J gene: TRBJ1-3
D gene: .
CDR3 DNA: TGTGCCACCAGCAGAGTTCGGGGGCTTATTGTAGGAAACACCATATATTTT
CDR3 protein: CATSRVRGLIVGNTIYF

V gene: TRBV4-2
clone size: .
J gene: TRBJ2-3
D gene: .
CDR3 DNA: TGTGCCAGCAGCCAAATGAGACTAGGGGCAGATACGCAGTATTTT
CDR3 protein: CASSQMRLGADTQYF

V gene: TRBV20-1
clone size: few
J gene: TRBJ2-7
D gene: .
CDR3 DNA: TGCTCGAGCGGGTTGACCTACGAGCAGTACTTC
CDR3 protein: CSSGLTYEQYF

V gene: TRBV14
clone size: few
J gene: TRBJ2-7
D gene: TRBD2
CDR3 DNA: TGTGCCAGCAGCCTCCTAGCGGGAGGACGCAACGAGCAGTACTTC
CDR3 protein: CASSLLAGGRNEQYF

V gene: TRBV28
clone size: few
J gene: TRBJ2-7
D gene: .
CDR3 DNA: TGTGCCAGCGGCTACTCCTACGAGCAGTACTTC
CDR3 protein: CASGYSYEQYF